Each of the 2 T cell receptor beta chains below was sequenced from the same sample in a study of blood T cells in healthy people across ages. The second PCR ran about 7 to 12 cycles with a sample-barcoded 5' primer and J-beta primers. TCRdb passed the 5' RACE reads through MiXCR, listing each CDR3 protein once. The data contain under 1,100,000 distinct CDR3 sequences, almost 25% of them singletons. These data are also associated with another study on T cells of mothers and their children.

Sample: blood. The receptors here all came from a girl aged 2 to 9 in good health.

A few counts support this clonotype. This sequence joins TRBV7-2 and TRBJ2-6, with TRBD1 matching 8 bases. The J segment lost 2 bases and the V segment lost 5 bases, leaving 5 bases of the junction unmatched. CDR3 length: 16 residues. Per germline, CDR1 SGHTA and CDR2 FQGNSA. The CDR3 loop reads CASSPQGAAGANVLTF. The DNA of the CDR3 is TGTGCCAGCAGCCCTCAGGGGGCGGCTGGGGCCAACGTCCTGACTTTC.

The chain carries TRBV7-2 and TRBJ2-7; TRBD2 matches 11 bases. The CDR3 length is 18 residues. V lost 5 bases to trimming and J lost 4 bases; unmatched junction nucleotides: 16. The germline V gene has CDR1 SGHTA and CDR2 FQGNSA. DNA of the CDR3: TGTGCCAGCAGCATCCTACTAGCGGGAGAGGCCCCGGTATACGAGCAGTACTTC. It is translated as CASSILLAGEAPVYEQYF.